What follows is one TCR beta chain and its context. Its antigen has not been determined. Base qualities were left out, and no much larger clone turns up one base away. TCRbeta CDR3 regions were sequenced with the immunoSEQ Assay. After extraction, genomic DNA underwent amplification by bias-controlled multiplex PCR, followed by high-throughput sequencing. The study's processing was this. To quantify the absolute abundance of every unique TCRbeta CDR3 region, sequences were collapsed and filtered. Usable DNA was measured by amplifying reference genes present in all nucleated cells, and TCRbeta template counts were normalized to that usable DNA to estimate T cell fraction. Repertoire TCRs were annotated as SARS-CoV-2-specific by exact matching of V gene, CDR3 amino acid sequence and J gene to a known reactive TCR set. The reference SARS-CoV-2 TCR set was obtained from MIRA and was filtered for enrichment in COVID-19-positive ImmuneCODE repertoires, whereby public or cross-reactive TCRs were removed. Using the MIRA antigens, annotated TCRs were further analysed by specific ORF or by position within an ORF. Breadth was defined as the number of annotated unique rearrangements divided by the total number of unique productive rearrangements, and depth was defined as the summed frequency of the annotated unique rearrangements. Two-sided Wilcoxon rank-sum tests were applied when comparing TCR breadth between groups. TCRdb stores this immuneACCESS table with in-frame sequences only. Part of the clones is absent; in the studies checked, under half of the shortfall reflects unresolved V genes, and no reason is known for the rest. That table gives V, J and clone size, and the DNA gave D and trimming. In this sample the table shows around 340,000 clones, less than 90% of which occur a single time. The ten top clones hold 9.5% to 12% of the sample.

The data belong to a study of Ad26.COV2.S vaccination and SARS-CoV-2 variants (dated by TCRdb to the early 2020s). Context from the whole study: Donors in the vaccine arm were drawn from COV1001, a phase I-IIa trial of Ad26.COV2.S in healthy adults that was multicentre, randomized, double-blind and placebo-controlled. Ad26.COV2.S was administered intramuscularly at 5 x 10^10 or 1 x 10^11 viral particles, either as a single shot or as two shots given 56 days apart. Sequencing of the TCRbeta repertoire served to evaluate the specificity and breadth of SARS-CoV-2-reactive T cell receptors following Ad26.COV2.S vaccination. The TCR-sequenced set comprised roughly 30 samples: some 20 Ad26.COV2.S vaccine recipients, 5 placebo recipients and 8 SARS-CoV-2 convalescent individuals. Trial participants were randomized into five groups of five: low-dose or high-dose Ad26.COV2.S given once or twice, or placebo on both occasions. Investigators did not know the trial group allocation while performing experiments and assessing outcomes.

Summary of the overall study and its limitations: Compared with placebo recipients, Ad26.COV2.S recipients showed higher spike-specific TCR breadth (P = 0.0014). After vaccination, substantial breadth of spike-specific CD8+ and CD4+ T cell responses was reported. According to the authors, total T cell responses may have been underestimated by the TCR breadth and depth analyses. The study was not powered to compare responses between vaccine doses or regimens. Non-spike TCR breadth was comparable between vaccine and placebo recipients, consistent with the vaccine containing only spike.

Taken with the paper, the label for treatment or condition translates to: roughly 18 received Ad26.COV2.S at low or high dose, single or two shots; 5 received placebo; per-sample allocation not given. Repertoires of vaccine and placebo recipients were sequenced from samples collected on day 63 after the first injection. Between 29 July and 7 August 2020, Cohort 1b enrolled fewer than 30 adults aged 18-55 years at one site in Boston, USA. Ad26.COV2.S consisted of a replication-incompetent adenovirus type 26 vector by which a prefusion-stabilized SARS-CoV-2 spike protein from the original Wuhan strain was expressed. Per the germline V gene, KGHSY is the CDR1 and FQNENV is the CDR2. V loses 4 bases of germline sequence and J loses 4 bases, and the interval between the two ends is 13 bases. Spanning cysteine to phenylalanine, the CDR3 consists of 15 amino acids. Of the read, only the CDR3 DNA is kept; its 45 bases are in frame from base 1.

This chain joins TRBV16 to TRBJ1-4, with the D gene uncertain. This receptor was obtained from a person aged 18-65 years who received the Ad26.COV2.S COVID-19 vaccine or a placebo. Here the sequenced sample was peripheral blood, taken in a trial of Ad26.COV2.S vaccine versus placebo. The CDR3 region reads CASSLTGHLNEKLFF. At the DNA level, the sequence is TGTGCCAGCAGCCTCACCGGGCACCTTAATGAAAAACTGTTTTTT.